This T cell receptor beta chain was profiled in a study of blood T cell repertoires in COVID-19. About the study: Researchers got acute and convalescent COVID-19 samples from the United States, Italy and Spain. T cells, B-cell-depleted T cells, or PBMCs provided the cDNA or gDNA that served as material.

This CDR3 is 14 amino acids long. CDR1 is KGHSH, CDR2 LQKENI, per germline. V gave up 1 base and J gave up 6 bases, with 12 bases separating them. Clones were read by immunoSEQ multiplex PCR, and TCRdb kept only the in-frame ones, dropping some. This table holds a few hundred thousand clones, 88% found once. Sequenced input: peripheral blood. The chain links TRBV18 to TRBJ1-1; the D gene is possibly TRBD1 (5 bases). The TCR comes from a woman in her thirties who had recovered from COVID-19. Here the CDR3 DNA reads TGTGCCAGCTCACCACTCGGCGGGGCGGCTGAAGCTTTCTTT. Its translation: CASSPLGGAAEAFF.